What follows are 5 T cell receptor beta chains derived from one specimen sequenced in a study of cytomegalovirus exposure and HLA in healthy donors. Vbeta (60) and Jbeta (13) primers were used in the PCR. Generated by immunoSEQ multiplex PCR, the TCRdb table keeps only in-frame clones and is missing some. The data hold some 140,000 clones, with approximately 70% observed a single time. Sequenced sample: PBMCs. These receptors were taken from a woman in her 40s in good health and CMV-seronegative.

This rearrangement joins TRBV6-1 to TRBJ2-5, with unresolved D. This CDR3 spans 14 amino acids. Trimming removed 6 bases from V and 0 bases from J, with 11 bases in between. CDR1 and CDR2 (germline): MNHNS, SASEGT. CDR3 loop: CASSGTMYQETQYF. The CDR3 coding sequence is TGTGCCAGCAGCGGTACGATGTACCAAGAGACCCAGTACTTC.

This chain connects TRBV19 to TRBJ1-5; 7 bases are shared with TRBD1. The CDR3 runs to 17 residues. V shed 6 bases and J 1 base; nucleotides not matched to a gene: 12. The germline V gene encodes CDR1 LNHDA and CDR2 SQIVND (reference sequence). The CDR3 loop is CASRQPGGQKSNQPQHF. In nucleotides, the CDR3 is TGTGCCAGTAGACAACCCGGGGGACAGAAAAGCAATCAGCCCCAGCATTTT.

The chain couples TRBV7-3 to TRBJ1-6; no reliable D call. Germline V gene sequence: CDR1 SGHTA, CDR2 FQGTGA. V was pared by 1 base and J by 7 bases, with 8 bases between. There are 14 residues in the CDR3. Written as DNA, the CDR3 is TGTGCCAGCAGCTTAATAGCTGGCAATTCACCCCTCCACTTT. This codes for CASSLIAGNSPLHF.

With regard to this clone: This sample includes further DNA sequences coding for the same CDR3. The chain uses TRBV5-1 and TRBJ2-1; maybe TRBD1 (6 bases). With 0 bases removed from V and 0 bases from J, the gap between germline ends came to 7 bases. The CDR3 length is 15 residues. Germline V gives CDR1 SGHRS, CDR2 YFSETQ. This chain's CDR3 is CASSLGGGSYNEQFF. The CDR3 nucleotides read TGCGCCAGCAGCTTGGGAGGGGGCTCCTACAATGAGCAGTTCTTC. Supplemented by reference TRBV5-1 and TRBJ2-1, the full variable domain reads KAGVTQTPRYLIKTRGQQVTLSCSPISGHRSVSWYQQTPGQGLQFLFEYFSETQRNKGNFPGRFSGRQFSNSRSEMNVSTLELGDSALYLCASSLGGGSYNEQFFGPGTRLTVL.

The rearrangement joins TRBV11-2 to TRBJ2-2; D is unclear. V lost 5 bases and J 5 bases, leaving 12 bases between the germline ends. Germline V gives CDR1 SGHAT, CDR2 FQNNGV. This CDR3 has 14 residues. The CDR3 protein is CASSPKPVTGELFF. In nucleotides, the CDR3 is TGTGCCAGCAGCCCGAAGCCGGTGACCGGGGAGCTGTTTTTT.